This T cell receptor (beta chain) was found in a study of response to subunit inactivated influenza vaccine (dated by TCRdb to between 2018 and 2020). Regarding the research as a whole: Deep quantitative T cell receptor repertoire profiling was used in the study to track responses to a trivalent subunit inactivated influenza vaccine.

The library was made by RT-PCR. The data were produced on an Illumina HiSeq 2500. TCRdb reprocessing: public reads trimmed at Q25 with fastp, clones called with MiXCR, in-frame beta chains kept. For every CDR3 protein sequence, its rows merge into one entry that carries the most common genes and DNA. Across this sample there are 650,000 to 850,000 distinct CDR3 sequences, with roughly 14% seen only once. The ten most abundant clones make up 6% to 8% of the sample. CDR1 and CDR2 are drawn from the germline V gene: SGHTA, FQGNSA. V is cut by 5 bases and J by 4 bases, and the space between the germline ends is 11 bases. The CDR3, cysteine through phenylalanine, is 14 amino acids long. Only the CDR3 DNA is retained, 42 bases long and in frame from the first base. The paper as a whole reports these results and caveats: The authors suggested that each seasonal influenza vaccination may recruit only a limited number of new T cells.

As concerns this clonotype: It lacks a known antigen. The input lacks base qualities; no much larger clone sits a single base away.

The chain is made from TRBV7-2 and TRBJ2-2, with an unclear D gene assignment. Here the sequenced sample was PBMCs from blood, taken less than 15 days before vaccination. The origin of this receptor is a man in his fifties who received an inactivated influenza vaccine. Donor details come from another sample of the same person, matched by shared clones. The CDR3 region reads CASSLSTATGELFF. The sequenced DNA: TGTGCCAGCAGCCTCTCCACGGCCACCGGGGAGCTGTTTTTT.